Below are 30 T cell receptor beta chains sequenced from a single sample in a study of blood T cell repertoires in COVID-19. Repertoires were generated with immunoSEQ multiplex PCR, while TCRdb's copy carries only in-frame clones and drops some. The sample consists of 490,000 or so clones, more than 85% of them appearing once. Sequenced: PBMCs or T cells enriched from blood (not recorded which). The receptors here all came from a woman aged 55-69 years who had recovered from COVID-19.

The chain uses TRBV6-5 and TRBJ1-3, with D hard to call. This CDR3 region has 15 residues. From germline, CDR1 is MNHEY and CDR2 SVGAGI. Trimming cost V 6 bases and J 4 bases, with 16 bases left between them. CDR3 DNA: TGTGCCAGCAGGGCAACCAGGAACCGCGGAAACACCATATATTTT. Translated: CASRATRNRGNTIYF.

The genes are TRBV6-5 and TRBJ2-7; D unresolved. The CDR3 contains 12 residues. Deletions cut 6 bases from V and 1 base from J, with 7 bases between. Looked up from germline, CDR1 is MNHEY and CDR2 is SVGAGI. The CDR3 nucleotides are TGTGCCAGCAGGGCAGTTTCCTACGAGCAGTACGTC. Translated, it gives CASRAVSYEQYV.

This chain joins TRBV11-2 and TRBJ2-5, with 11 bases aligning to TRBD1. The CDR3 has 15 residues. The V segment lost 5 bases and the J segment 5 bases; nucleotides outside the gene matches: 7. Germline V lookup: CDR1 SGHAT, CDR2 FQNNGV. The CDR3 sequence is CASSEWTGGRETQYF. Written as DNA, the CDR3 is TGTGCCAGCAGCGAATGGACAGGGGGCAGGGAGACCCAGTACTTC.

The sample holds one count of this clone. V gene TRBV18 combines with J gene TRBJ1-1; no definite D call. V lost 6 bases and J 4 bases, leaving 12 bases between the germline ends. Germline loops: CDR1 KGHSH, CDR2 LQKENI. There are 13 residues in the CDR3. CDR3 DNA: TGTGCCAGCTCCGCCTCCGGGAGCACTGAAGCTTTCTTT. Translated, it gives CASSASGSTEAFF.

V usage is TRBV6-1 and J usage is TRBJ1-2; TRBD1 aligns across 11 bases. The germline V gene has CDR1 MNHNS and CDR2 SASEGT. V was clipped by 7 bases and J by 3 bases; unmatched bases: 13. This CDR3 spans 17 amino acids. Written as DNA, the CDR3 is TGTGCCAGCAATGAGATAGGTGGACAGGGGGCGTACTATGGCTACACCTTC. Translated, it gives CASNEIGGQGAYYGYTF.

The CDR3 sequence is CATSSQGYTDTQYF. CDR3 sequence (DNA): TGTGCCACTTCATCGCAGGGGTACACAGATACGCAGTATTTT. The chain carries TRBV2 and TRBJ2-3, with D possibly being TRBD1 (6 bases). CDR3 length equals 14 residues. V shed 10 bases and J shed 2 bases, with 16 bases lying between them. Germline-derived CDR1 and CDR2 are SNHLY and FYNNEI.

The genes are TRBV5-1 and TRBJ2-7; 9 nucleotides agree with TRBD1. Trimming at V came to 6 bases and at J to 3 bases, leaving 10 bases not matched to a gene. The CDR3 consists of 15 residues. The germline V gene encodes CDR1 SGHRS and CDR2 YFSETQ. The CDR3 sequence is CASTIGGTGNYEQYF. The CDR3 region has the DNA TGCGCCAGCACCATCGGCGGGACAGGGAACTACGAGCAGTACTTC.

This clone occurred once. The CDR3 loop is CASSPEATANYGYTF. In nucleotides, the CDR3 is TGTGCCAGCTCACCCGAGGCGACCGCTAACTATGGCTACACCTTC. The chain carries TRBV18 and TRBJ1-2; D is uncertain. Germline assignment: CDR1 KGHSH and CDR2 LQKENI. The germline V and J ends were trimmed by 3 bases and 0 bases, with 11 bases remaining between them. The CDR3 runs to 15 residues.

The V call is TRBV2, the J call TRBJ2-3; weak D call: TRBD1 (6 bases). The CDR3 sequence is 15 residues long. V shed 5 bases and J shed 4 bases, with 16 bases lying between them. Germline values: CDR1 SNHLY, CDR2 FYNNEI. CDR3 sequence (DNA): TGTGCCAGCAGTAAACAGGGTAGTACGGCAGATACGCAGTATTTT. Translating gives CASSKQGSTADTQYF.

In DNA form, the CDR3 reads TGCGCCAGCAGCCAGGCGGGACAGATGAACACCGGGGAGCTGTTTTTT. Protein product: CASSQAGQMNTGELFF. This chain connects TRBV4-1 to TRBJ2-2; possible D gene TRBD1, 7 bases. V was pared by 3 bases and J by 1 base, with 12 bases between. The CDR3 totals 16 residues. The germline V gene encodes CDR1 MGHRA and CDR2 YSYEKL.

This clone turned up a few times. This chain links TRBV2 with TRBJ2-7, with D perhaps TRBD1 (5 bases). The CDR3 is made up of 13 amino acids. Between the trimmed V and J ends, which lost 8 bases and 4 bases, there was a span of 15 bases. CDR1 and CDR2 (germline): SNHLY, FYNNEI. This chain's CDR3 is CASAQGPSYEQYV. The CDR3 nucleotides are TGTGCCAGCGCTCAGGGCCCCTCTTACGAGCAGTACGTC.

The chain employs TRBV20-1 and TRBJ1-3; D is undetermined. Between the trimmed V and J ends, which lost 3 bases and 4 bases, there was a span of 7 bases. This CDR3 has 12 amino acids. Germline CDR1 reads DFQATT; CDR2 reads SNEGSKA (reference sequence). CDR3 in amino acids: CSASYLGNTIYF. Here the CDR3 DNA reads TGCAGTGCTAGTTATCTGGGAAACACCATATATTTT.

The rearrangement links TRBV19 to TRBJ1-6, with D possibly matching TRBD1 (6 bases). CDR3 length: 15 amino acids. CDR1 and CDR2 (germline): LNHDA, SQIVND (reference sequence). V gave up 10 bases and J gave up 7 bases, with 20 bases separating them. DNA of the CDR3: TGTGCCACCGCTTATGGGGGCGTGAAGAATTCACCCCTCCACTTT. Encoded protein: CATAYGGVKNSPLHF.

The genes are TRBV19 and TRBJ2-1; 11 nucleotides align to TRBD1. CDR3 length equals 15 residues. Trimming cost V 3 bases and J 9 bases; bases outside gene matches: 7. CDR1 is LNHDA, CDR2 SQIVND, per germline (reference sequence). The DNA of the CDR3 is TGTGCCAGTAGTATTGGAGGGACAGGGGGAAGTGAGCAGTTCTTC. Its protein product is CASSIGGTGGSEQFF.

The rearrangement links TRBV5-1 to TRBJ1-4; D is ambiguous. Germline V lookup: CDR1 SGHRS, CDR2 YFSETQ. The V and J ends lost 4 bases and 8 bases respectively, with 24 bases between them. This CDR3 has 17 amino acids. The CDR3, as DNA: TGCGCCAGCAGCCTACTAGGGCCCCTCCAACCGGGGGAAAAACTGTTTTTT. This translates into CASSLLGPLQPGEKLFF. Full variable domain (missing parts from reference TRBV5-1 and TRBJ1-4): KAGVTQTPRYLIKTRGQQVTLSCSPISGHRSVSWYQQTPGQGLQFLFEYFSETQRNKGNFPGRFSGRQFSNSRSEMNVSTLELGDSALYLCASSLLGPLQPGEKLFFGSGTQLSVL.

The chain carries TRBV27 and TRBJ1-6; maybe TRBD1 (6 bases). Germline V gene data show CDR1 as MNHEY and CDR2 as SMNVEV (reference sequence). Trimming removed 6 bases from V and 14 bases from J, with 17 bases in between. The CDR3 totals 13 residues. CDR3 sequence (DNA): TGTGCCAGCAGGACTTTTGGGGGCATGACCCTCCACTTT. Translating it yields CASRTFGGMTLHF.

The chain links TRBV27 to TRBJ2-3, with 11 nucleotides matching TRBD1. With 6 bases clipped from V and 1 base from J, the junction kept 15 bases outside the gene matches. The CDR3 sequence is 19 residues long. Germline V gene data show CDR1 as MNHEY and CDR2 as SMNVEV (reference sequence). The CDR3 bases are TGTGCCAGCAGCACCACCGCCGGGACAGGGGGTTTAGGCACAGATACGCAGTATTTT. Translating it yields CASSTTAGTGGLGTDTQYF.

The V call is TRBV5-4, the J call TRBJ2-7, with 12 bases fitting TRBD2. There are 14 residues in the CDR3. With 0 bases clipped from V and 6 bases from J, the junction kept 1 base outside the gene matches. Germline lookup yields CDR1 SGHNT and CDR2 YYREEE (reference sequence). The CDR3 is CASSLELAGGEQYF. The CDR3 DNA sequence: TGTGCCAGCAGCTTGGAACTAGCGGGGGGCGAGCAGTACTTC.

The count of this clone is one. V and J are TRBV6-2 or TRBV6-3 and TRBJ1-1; TRBD1 might be the D (6 bases). V was pared by 6 bases and J by 4 bases, with 21 bases between. The CDR3 has 16 residues. Germline V lookup: CDR1 MNHEY, CDR2 SVGEGT. The CDR3 is CASSQGRVWGGTEAFF. CDR3 DNA sequence: TGTGCCAGCAGCCAGGGGAGGGTTTGGGGGGGCACTGAAGCTTTCTTT.

This clone was seen only once. J is TRBJ1-1 and V is TRBV19; tentative D call: TRBD1 (5 bases). CDR1 is LNHDA, CDR2 SQIVND, per germline (reference sequence). Trimming took 7 bases from V and 3 from J, leaving 18 bases between them. The CDR3 spans 15 residues. CDR3 bases: TGTGCCAGTACCACCGTGTGGGGCGCGGACACTGAAGCTTTCTTT. It yields the protein CASTTVWGADTEAFF.

This clone was seen only once. The CDR3 reads CASSRQGTTDTQYF. For the CDR3, the DNA is TGCGCCAGCAGTCGACAGGGAACCACAGATACGCAGTATTTT. J is TRBJ2-3 and V is TRBV10-2; TRBD1 matches at 7 bases. CDR3 length: 14 amino acids. Germline V CDR1 and CDR2: WSHSY, SAAADI. With 5 bases clipped from V and 2 bases from J, the junction kept 4 bases outside the gene matches.

The chain carries TRBV24-1 and TRBJ2-7, with TRBD1 identical over 9 bases. The CDR3 covers 18 residues. The V gene end was trimmed by 3 bases and the J gene end by 5 bases; junction bases not matched to a gene: 16. CDR1 and CDR2 from the germline V gene are KGHDR and SFDVKD. CDR3 region: CATSDAPFVQGARHEQYV. In DNA form, the CDR3 reads TGTGCCACCAGTGATGCGCCCTTCGTACAGGGGGCGCGCCACGAGCAGTACGTC.

V gene TRBV28 combines with J gene TRBJ1-5; D not certain. The length of the CDR3 is 12 residues. Germline V gene sequence: CDR1 MDHEN, CDR2 SYDVKM. Deletions cut 6 bases from V and 0 bases from J, with 3 bases between. The CDR3 spells CASRSSNQPQHF. CDR3 DNA sequence: TGTGCCAGCAGGAGTAGCAATCAGCCCCAGCATTTT.

V and J are TRBV10-3 and TRBJ1-2, with 8 bases that match TRBD1. Germline trimming cut 0 bases from V and 8 bases from J; bases unmatched to any gene: 14. Germline CDR1 reads ENHRY; CDR2 reads SYGVKD. The CDR3 runs to 17 residues. In DNA form, the CDR3 reads TGTGCCATCAGTGAGTCGGGGGGGACAGGCCCCTATGGAGGCTACACCTTC. It encodes CAISESGGTGPYGGYTF.

The chain couples TRBV6-5 to TRBJ2-2; TRBD1 agrees at 7 bases. The CDR3 loop spans 15 amino acids. Trimming cost V 7 bases and J 3 bases; bases outside gene matches: 8. Germline assignment: CDR1 MNHEY and CDR2 SVGAGI. The DNA for the CDR3 is TGTGCCAGCAAGGGACAGACCTCGTACACCGGGGAGCTGTTTTTT. This translates into CASKGQTSYTGELFF.

The V and J genes are TRBV11-2 and TRBJ1-2; D ambiguous. The CDR3 loop spans 12 amino acids. Looked up from germline, CDR1 is SGHAT and CDR2 is FQNNGV. V lost 3 bases and J 5 bases, leaving 7 bases between the germline ends. The CDR3 DNA follows: TGTGCCAGCAGCTTTGGCGGTTATGGCTACACCTTC. Amino acid sequence: CASSFGGYGYTF.

The chain has TRBV24-1 and TRBJ2-2, with a possible D match to TRBD1 (6 bases). Trimming shortened V by 2 bases and J by 6 bases, and 6 bases separated the two germline ends. The length of the CDR3 is 13 residues. Germline V gene lookup returns CDR1 KGHDR and CDR2 SFDVKD. The DNA of the CDR3 is TGTGCCACCAGTGATTACAGGGCCGGGGAGCTGTTTTTT. It translates to CATSDYRAGELFF.

The genes are TRBV2 and TRBJ2-7; no definite D call. Trimming cost V 8 bases and J 7 bases, with 12 bases left between them. The CDR3 length is 11 residues. CDR1 is SNHLY and CDR2 is FYNNEI in the germline V gene. The CDR3 sequence is CASFQPREQYF. The CDR3, as DNA: TGTGCCAGCTTCCAGCCCAGGGAGCAGTACTTC.

The CDR3 DNA reads TGTGCCAGCAGCCCGGGGACTAGCGGGGGGCAAGAGACCCAGTACTTC. Its protein is CASSPGTSGGQETQYF. The chain links TRBV3-1 (or the pseudogene TRBV3-2) to TRBJ2-5, with TRBD2 identical over 15 bases. This CDR3 region has 16 residues. The junction had 2 bases not matched to a gene; V was cut back by 4 bases and J by 2 bases. CDR1 and CDR2 from the germline V gene are LGHDT and YNNKEL (reference sequence).

J is TRBJ2-3 and V is TRBV19, with a tentative D call TRBD1 (6 bases). The CDR3 is made up of 12 amino acids. V lost 10 bases to trimming and J lost 1 base, with 9 bases between them. CDR1 is LNHDA and CDR2 is SQIVND in the germline V gene (reference sequence). The CDR3 DNA sequence: TGTGCCACCGGACAGCGCACAGATACGCAGTATTTT. Amino acid sequence: CATGQRTDTQYF.